This note documents a single T cell receptor (beta chain) sequence. Per the authors' pipeline: Nucleated cell number was recorded as an estimate derived from reference gene primer amplification. TCRdb's copy holds only in-frame clones and misses some; the assay was immunoSEQ multiplex PCR. The D gene and trimming were derived from the DNA, and the V and J assignments and clone size from that table. Of tens of thousands of clones listed, 75% to 90% are singletons. This record belongs to a study of blood T cell repertoires in COVID-19. Study overall: There were acute and convalescent COVID-19 samples, and they came from the United States, Italy and Spain. PBMCs, B-cell-depleted T cells, or T cells were the source of the cDNA or gDNA that made up the material.

This CDR3 has 12 amino acids. The ends were cut back, 4 bases at V and 7 bases at J, with 8 bases in the middle. The sample taken for sequencing was peripheral blood. This chain links TRBV12-3 or TRBV12-4 with TRBJ1-5; D unresolved. The TCR sequence derives from a man older than 75 with acute or convalescent COVID-19. The DNA of the CDR3 is TGTGCCAGCAGTTCTACCCCCCAGCCCCAGCATTTT. It codes for CASSSTPQPQHF.